Listed below are T cell receptor beta chains from one sample, sequenced in a study of Tregs in tolerant kidney transplant recipients. Assay used: immunoSEQ multiplex PCR; TCRdb lists only in-frame clones, some missing. The sample records hundreds of thousands of clones, 80% to 85% being singletons. Sequencing was done on a sample of CD4+ T cells from blood. Receptors originate from a human donor in good health. The CDR3 runs from the conserved cysteine through the conserved F or W. D genes are given only for firm matches. Some rows mark clone size as missing; the rest say once, few, many or name a class of expanded clone.

d_gene: TRBD1; abundance: once; j_gene: TRBJ1-1; v_gene: TRBV6-5; CDR3nt: TGTGCCACCCTCGACAGGGCGAGGAACACTGAAGCTTTCTTT; CDR3aa: CATLDRARNTEAFF
d_gene: TRBD2; abundance: NA; j_gene: TRBJ2-1; v_gene: TRBV5-1; CDR3nt: TGCGCCAGCAGCTTGTCGACTAGCGGTTTGCGTGAGCAGTTCTTC; CDR3aa: CASSLSTSGLREQFF
d_gene: NA; abundance: few; j_gene: TRBJ2-5; v_gene: TRBV27; CDR3nt: TGTGCCACCTCTTACCGGCCTAGGGCATCGGAGACCCAGTACTTC; CDR3aa: CATSYRPRASETQYF
d_gene: NA; abundance: NA; j_gene: TRBJ1-2; v_gene: TRBV6-1; CDR3nt: TGTGCCAGCAGTGAACGGCCCTTAGGGTATGGCTACACCTTC; CDR3aa: CASSERPLGYGYTF
d_gene: NA; abundance: NA; j_gene: TRBJ1-4; v_gene: TRBV7-9; CDR3nt: TGTGCCAGCAGCCGACCCGCAGGGTGGGCTAATGAAAAACTGTTTTTT; CDR3aa: CASSRPAGWANEKLFF
d_gene: NA; abundance: NA; j_gene: TRBJ1-1; v_gene: TRBV7-6; CDR3nt: TGTGCCAGCGGGGCCAGGGGCAGAACTGAAGCTTTCTTT; CDR3aa: CASGARGRTEAFF
d_gene: NA; abundance: NA; j_gene: TRBJ2-1; v_gene: TRBV18; CDR3nt: TGTGCCAGCTCACCACGTGGGGATGAGCAGTTCTTC; CDR3aa: CASSPRGDEQFF
d_gene: TRBD2; abundance: NA; j_gene: TRBJ2-3; v_gene: TRBV27; CDR3nt: TGTGCCAGCAGACGAGCGGGAGAAGTTACGCAGTATTTT; CDR3aa: CASRRAGEVTQYF
d_gene: NA; abundance: NA; j_gene: TRBJ2-5; v_gene: TRBV7-6; CDR3nt: TGTGCCAGCAGCTTAGAAGGGCTCGGAGAGACCCAGTACTTC; CDR3aa: CASSLEGLGETQYF
d_gene: NA; abundance: NA; j_gene: TRBJ2-3; v_gene: TRBV7-9; CDR3nt: TGTGCCAGCAGCCGTATGAGAACGCAGTATTTT; CDR3aa: CASSRMRTQYF
d_gene: TRBD1; abundance: NA; j_gene: TRBJ1-2; v_gene: TRBV27; CDR3nt: TGTGCCAGCGGCTACCCGGGACAGGTGCATGGCTACACCTTC; CDR3aa: CASGYPGQVHGYTF
d_gene: NA; abundance: NA; j_gene: TRBJ1-1; v_gene: TRBV7-2; CDR3nt: TGTGCCAGCAGTGCCCAAGGCAGCACCCAAGCTTTCTTT; CDR3aa: CASSAQGSTQAFF
d_gene: NA; abundance: NA; j_gene: TRBJ1-5; v_gene: TRBV6-5; CDR3nt: TGTGCCAGCAGCCGGAGCGGGGTTAGCAATCAGCCCCAGCATTTT; CDR3aa: CASSRSGVSNQPQHF
d_gene: TRBD1; abundance: NA; j_gene: TRBJ2-1; v_gene: TRBV2; CDR3nt: TGTGCCAGCGACCGCAGGGGGCTGGAGCAGTTCTTC; CDR3aa: CASDRRGLEQFF
d_gene: NA; abundance: NA; j_gene: TRBJ1-1; v_gene: TRBV29-1; CDR3nt: TGCAGCCATCGGGAGGGCCGGAGCCTCATGAACACTGAAGCTTTCTTT; CDR3aa: CSHREGRSLMNTEAFF
d_gene: NA; abundance: NA; j_gene: TRBJ2-3; v_gene: TRBV5-1; CDR3nt: TGCGCCAGCAGCTTGAACCGCCCCACAGATACGCAGTATTTT; CDR3aa: CASSLNRPTDTQYF
d_gene: NA; abundance: NA; j_gene: TRBJ2-7; v_gene: TRBV6-5; CDR3nt: TGTGCCAGCAGTTACCAGGGAGGAAGCTACGAGCAGTACTTC; CDR3aa: CASSYQGGSYEQYF
d_gene: NA; abundance: once; j_gene: TRBJ1-5; v_gene: TRBV4-2; CDR3nt: TGTGCCAGCAGCCAAGATAGGCACGGAGGTGATCAGCCCCAGCATTTT; CDR3aa: CASSQDRHGGDQPQHF
d_gene: NA; abundance: NA; j_gene: TRBJ1-3; v_gene: TRBV30; CDR3nt: TGTGCCTGGAGTGAGACCCAGGGTAACACCATATATTTT; CDR3aa: CAWSETQGNTIYF
d_gene: NA; abundance: once; j_gene: TRBJ1-2; v_gene: TRBV6-5; CDR3nt: TGTGCCAGCAAACAAGGGTTCAACTATGGCTACACCTTC; CDR3aa: CASKQGFNYGYTF
d_gene: NA; abundance: NA; j_gene: TRBJ1-1; v_gene: TRBV19; CDR3nt: TGTGCCAGTAGTATTACCAGGCTGACTGAAGCTTTCTTT; CDR3aa: CASSITRLTEAFF
d_gene: TRBD1; abundance: few; j_gene: TRBJ1-2; v_gene: TRBV7-2; CDR3nt: TGTGCCAGCAGCTCGGACAGGGTCTATGGCTACACCTTC; CDR3aa: CASSSDRVYGYTF
d_gene: TRBD2; abundance: NA; j_gene: TRBJ2-1; v_gene: TRBV2; CDR3nt: TGTGCCAGCAGTGACACTAGCGGGGTTGGTGAGCAGTTCTTC; CDR3aa: CASSDTSGVGEQFF
d_gene: NA; abundance: NA; j_gene: TRBJ1-5; v_gene: TRBV5-1; CDR3nt: TGCGCCAGCAGCAGGACAAGGGGAAGTCAGCCCCAGCATTTT; CDR3aa: CASSRTRGSQPQHF
d_gene: TRBD1; abundance: NA; j_gene: TRBJ2-5; v_gene: TRBV6-5; CDR3nt: TGTGCCAGCAGACCCGAAGGACAGGGACGAGAGACCCAGTACTTC; CDR3aa: CASRPEGQGRETQYF
d_gene: NA; abundance: few; j_gene: TRBJ2-3; v_gene: TRBV5-1; CDR3nt: TGCGCCAGCAGCCGCGGGCGTAGCACAGATACGCAGTATTTT; CDR3aa: CASSRGRSTDTQYF
d_gene: NA; abundance: once; j_gene: TRBJ2-3; v_gene: TRBV10-1; CDR3nt: TGCGCCAGCAGTCCCATAGCGGACACAGATACGCAGTATTTT; CDR3aa: CASSPIADTDTQYF
d_gene: NA; abundance: NA; j_gene: TRBJ1-2; v_gene: TRBV6-5; CDR3nt: TGTGCCAGCAGTCTACAAGGAGATGGGTATGGCTACACCTTC; CDR3aa: CASSLQGDGYGYTF
d_gene: NA; abundance: NA; j_gene: TRBJ1-4; v_gene: TRBV19; CDR3nt: TGTGCCAGTAGTATAGGACAATCTGAGGCCGCTAAACTGTTTTTT; CDR3aa: CASSIGQSEAAKLFF
d_gene: NA; abundance: NA; j_gene: TRBJ2-1; v_gene: TRBV10-1; CDR3nt: TGCGCCAGCAGTAAGCAGGGGCGGGATGAGCAGTTCTTC; CDR3aa: CASSKQGRDEQFF
d_gene: NA; abundance: few; j_gene: TRBJ2-7; v_gene: TRBV10-1; CDR3nt: TGCGCCAGCAGTGAGTCGCGGGGTCGTGGGGAGCAGTACTTC; CDR3aa: CASSESRGRGEQYF
d_gene: NA; abundance: NA; j_gene: TRBJ1-2; v_gene: TRBV18; CDR3nt: TGTGCCAGCTCTCCCTCACCCACCTATGGCTACACCTTC; CDR3aa: CASSPSPTYGYTF
d_gene: TRBD1; abundance: once; j_gene: TRBJ1-5; v_gene: TRBV7-2; CDR3nt: TGTGCCAGCAGCTCCTACGGAGGGACAGGGAGATATGGGTGGGTCCATTTT; CDR3aa: CASSSYGGTGRYGWVHF
d_gene: NA; abundance: once; j_gene: TRBJ2-3; v_gene: TRBV7-9; CDR3nt: TGTGCCAGCAGCTTAATTAATTACGATACGCAGTATTTT; CDR3aa: CASSLINYDTQYF
d_gene: NA; abundance: NA; j_gene: TRBJ2-4; v_gene: TRBV9; CDR3nt: TGTGCCAGCTCGGGACAAAAAAACATTCAGTACTTC; CDR3aa: CASSGQKNIQYF
d_gene: TRBD1; abundance: NA; j_gene: TRBJ2-1; v_gene: TRBV5-1; CDR3nt: TGCGCCAGCAGCTTGGCCGTACAGGGGGCGGGTGAGCAGTTCTTC; CDR3aa: CASSLAVQGAGEQFF
d_gene: TRBD1; abundance: NA; j_gene: TRBJ2-3; v_gene: TRBV18; CDR3nt: TGTGCCAGCTCATGGACAGGGGGCGGTGGCACAGATACGCAGTATTTT; CDR3aa: CASSWTGGGGTDTQYF
d_gene: TRBD1; abundance: once; j_gene: TRBJ1-5; v_gene: TRBV6-5; CDR3nt: TGTGCCAGCAGTGCGACAGGGGGCCGCAATCAGCCCCAGCATTTT; CDR3aa: CASSATGGRNQPQHF
d_gene: NA; abundance: NA; j_gene: TRBJ2-3; v_gene: TRBV5-1; CDR3nt: TGCGCCAGCAGCTTTGGCGGGGAAGATACGCAGTATTTT; CDR3aa: CASSFGGEDTQYF
d_gene: NA; abundance: NA; j_gene: TRBJ1-1; v_gene: TRBV18; CDR3nt: TGTGCCAGCTCACCACAATCCGGTCCGAACACTGAAGCTTTCTTT; CDR3aa: CASSPQSGPNTEAFF
d_gene: NA; abundance: NA; j_gene: TRBJ1-3; v_gene: TRBV15; CDR3nt: TGTGCCACCAGCAGAGATAGCCCTCGGGGAAACACCATATATTTT; CDR3aa: CATSRDSPRGNTIYF
d_gene: NA; abundance: NA; j_gene: TRBJ2-5; v_gene: TRBV7-8; CDR3nt: TGTGCCAGCAGCCCCGCTGGACAGACCCAAGAGACCCAGTACTTC; CDR3aa: CASSPAGQTQETQYF
d_gene: NA; abundance: once; j_gene: TRBJ2-1; v_gene: TRBV29-1; CDR3nt: TGCAGCGTTGATTCGGGGTTGGCCTACAATGAGCAGTTCTTC; CDR3aa: CSVDSGLAYNEQFF
d_gene: NA; abundance: few; j_gene: TRBJ2-2; v_gene: TRBV7-9; CDR3nt: TGTGCGCCCCAGGGACAAACGAACACCGGGGAGCTGTTTTTT; CDR3aa: CAPQGQTNTGELFF